The subject of this entry is one T cell receptor beta chain. TCRdb's copy holds only in-frame clones and misses some; the assay was immunoSEQ multiplex PCR. The sample lists 150,000 to 170,000 clones; about 88% were seen once. Among the roughly 120 subjects of the validation cohort, separate from the roughly 700-subject first cohort, were the donors. V gave up 0 bases and J gave up 2 bases, with 7 bases separating them. This CDR3 is 14 amino acids long. The germline V gene encodes CDR1 KGHSH and CDR2 LQKENI. This entry belongs to a study of cytomegalovirus exposure and HLA in healthy donors. The sequence came from a man between 18 and 29 years old in good health and CMV-seropositive. Sequencing was carried out using PBMCs. The V and J genes are TRBV18 and TRBJ2-5, with D unresolved. For the CDR3, the DNA is TGTGCCAGCTCACCACCGCCAGTACAAGAGACCCAGTACTTC. It specifies CASSPPPVQETQYF.